One sample yielded the 20 T cell receptor beta chains listed below, sequenced in a study of blood T cell repertoires in COVID-19. Sequencing used immunoSEQ multiplex PCR; TCRdb keeps in-frame clones, though not all of them. The profile shows a few hundred thousand clones, 80% to 90% of them singletons. Sequencing was carried out using PBMCs or T cells enriched from blood (not recorded which). The receptors here all came from a woman aged 45-60 years who had recovered from COVID-19.

The chain employs TRBV30 and TRBJ2-3, with a tentative D call TRBD1 (6 bases). With 0 bases removed from V and 4 bases from J, the gap between germline ends came to 17 bases. The CDR3 contains 16 residues. Germline CDR1 is GTSNPN and CDR2 is SVGIG (reference sequence). The CDR3: CAWSVLGGSRADTQYF. The CDR3, as DNA: TGTGCCTGGAGTGTGTTAGGGGGAAGTCGGGCAGATACGCAGTATTTT.

This clone was counted once. The rearrangement links TRBV10-3 to TRBJ2-5; D may be TRBD2 (7 bases). V dropped 6 bases and J dropped 2 bases, with 13 bases sitting between them. This CDR3 has 14 residues. Germline V gene data show CDR1 as ENHRY and CDR2 as SYGVKD. The CDR3, as DNA: TGTGCCATCAGGAAGGGAGGGGGACAAGAGACCCAGTACTTC. Encoded protein: CAIRKGGGQETQYF.

This clone was counted a few times. The rearrangement uses TRBV6-2 or TRBV6-3 and TRBJ1-1, with D perhaps matching TRBD1 (5 bases). Germline V CDR1 and CDR2: MNHEY, SVGEGT. The CDR3 is 13 amino acids. Deletions cut 5 bases from V and 2 bases from J, with 9 bases between. The CDR3 is CASSQTANTEAFF. The CDR3, as DNA: TGTGCCAGCAGTCAGACAGCCAACACTGAAGCTTTCTTT.

In its sample, this clone was seen once. The chain has TRBV7-2 and TRBJ2-1; tentative D call: TRBD2 (6 bases). Germline assignment: CDR1 SGHTA and CDR2 FQGNSA. V was trimmed by 8 bases and J by 6 bases, leaving 17 bases between them. This CDR3 contains 14 residues. CDR3 sequence reads: CASGIPGRRNEQFF. For the CDR3, the DNA is TGTGCCAGCGGAATTCCAGGGAGGCGCAATGAGCAGTTCTTC.

The CDR3 nucleotides read TGTGCCAGCAGCGGCCCGATCTATGGCTACACCTTC. Translated, it gives CASSGPIYGYTF. The chain joins TRBV5-6 to TRBJ1-2; the D is unclear. Germline CDR1 and CDR2: SGHDT and YYEEEE. Deletions cut 4 bases from V and 4 bases from J, with 8 bases between. The CDR3 has 12 amino acids. Using reference TRBV5-6 and TRBJ1-2 for the parts outside the CDR3, the full variable domain is DAGVTQSPTHLIKTRGQQVTLRCSPKSGHDTVSWYQQALGQGPQFIFQYYEEEERQRGNFPDRFSGHQFPNYSSELNVNALLLGDSALYLCASSGPIYGYTFGSGTRLTVV.

V is TRBV7-8 and J is TRBJ2-5; TRBD1 might be the D (5 bases). The CDR3 loop spans 16 amino acids. V was pared by 5 bases and J by 2 bases, with 18 bases between. Germline V gene data show CDR1 as SGHVS and CDR2 as FQNEAQ. CDR3: CASSPPVAGRQETQYF. CDR3 nucleotide sequence: TGTGCCAGCAGCCCGCCGGTCGCAGGGCGGCAAGAGACCCAGTACTTC.

The chain combines TRBV27 with TRBJ1-4; 9 bases match TRBD1. From germline, CDR1 is MNHEY and CDR2 SMNVEV (reference sequence). CDR3 length equals 14 residues. V shed 7 bases, J shed 5 bases, and the junction held 5 bases outside the gene matches. CDR3 sequence reads: CASTRTGANEKLFF. CDR3 DNA sequence: TGTGCCAGCACTCGGACAGGGGCGAATGAAAAACTGTTTTTT.

The chain has TRBV6-4 and TRBJ1-5; D perhaps matches TRBD1 (6 bases). The CDR3 sequence is 13 residues long. The germline V gene encodes CDR1 MRHNA and CDR2 SNTAGT. V gave up 7 bases and J gave up 7 bases, with 14 bases separating them. In DNA form, the CDR3 reads TGTGCCAGCATTCTGTGGGGGCACCAGCCCCAGCATTTT. It yields the protein CASILWGHQPQHF.

The chain has TRBV18 and TRBJ1-4; a weak D match, TRBD1 (6 bases). Germline values: CDR1 KGHSH, CDR2 LQKENI. The length of the CDR3 is 16 residues. Trimming stripped 3 bases from V and 5 bases from J, with 16 bases between. CDR3 loop: CASSPRQVAGNEKLFF. In DNA form, the CDR3 reads TGTGCCAGCTCACCTAGACAGGTCGCCGGGAATGAAAAACTGTTTTTT.

The chain has TRBV6-5 and TRBJ1-1, with D uncertain. The germline V and J ends were trimmed by 6 bases and 1 base, with 3 bases remaining between them. The V gene's germline CDR1 is MNHEY and CDR2 SVGAGI. The CDR3 length is 11 residues. The CDR3 DNA follows: TGTGCCAGCAGCAGGAACACTGAAGCTTTCTTT. This gives the protein CASSRNTEAFF.

The V and J genes are TRBV5-1 and TRBJ2-5, with no clear D. CDR1 is SGHRS, CDR2 YFSETQ, per germline. V gave up 0 bases and J gave up 1 base, with 10 bases separating them. This CDR3 is 15 amino acids long. Written as DNA, the CDR3 is TGCGCCAGCAGCTTGGTGAGCCAGGCCCAAGAGACCCAGTACTTC. This sequence encodes CASSLVSQAQETQYF.

This chain connects TRBV7-8 to TRBJ1-1; D may be TRBD1 (5 bases). Trimming removed 5 bases from V and 4 bases from J, with 17 bases in between. This CDR3 region has 15 residues. Germline assignment: CDR1 SGHVS and CDR2 FQNEAQ. As DNA, the CDR3 is TGTGCCAGCAGCCCCCTAAGGCGGGGACCCACTGAAGCTTTCTTT. It encodes CASSPLRRGPTEAFF.

This clone was observed a single time. The rearrangement links TRBV28 to TRBJ2-2; perhaps TRBD2 as D (6 bases). The V gene lost 2 bases and the J gene lost 2 bases, with 15 bases spanning the gap. Germline lookup yields CDR1 MDHEN and CDR2 SYDVKM. CDR3 length: 17 residues. CDR3 sequence (DNA): TGTGCCAGCAGTTTACAAAGGAGGGGACTCAACACCGGGGAGCTGTTTTTT. Translated: CASSLQRRGLNTGELFF.

The chain recombines TRBV18 with TRBJ1-2; D perhaps matches TRBD1 (6 bases). Germline assignment: CDR1 KGHSH and CDR2 LQKENI. The CDR3 runs to 18 residues. V lost 3 bases and J lost 5, with 25 bases in between. The chain's CDR3 is CASSPGVGGPGFGYGYTF. The CDR3 DNA is TGTGCCAGCTCACCGGGGGTCGGGGGGCCCGGCTTTGGGTATGGCTACACCTTC.

The chain uses TRBV5-1 and TRBJ1-5, with TRBD1 matching over 7 bases. CDR1 is SGHRS, CDR2 YFSETQ, per germline. The V segment lost 0 bases and the J segment 5 bases; nucleotides outside the gene matches: 5. This CDR3 has 15 residues. The chain's CDR3 is CASSLVAGGYQPQHF. The CDR3 nucleotides are TGCGCCAGCAGCTTGGTGGCAGGGGGATATCAGCCCCAGCATTTT.

In DNA form, the CDR3 reads TGCGCCAGCAGCCAATGGTCGGGAGGTCTGTACAATGAGCAGTTCTTC. Translated, it gives CASSQWSGGLYNEQFF. The V and J genes are TRBV4-3 and TRBJ2-1; the match to TRBD2 covers 7 bases. CDR3 size: 16 residues. Germline CDR1 LGHNA, CDR2 YSLEER. The trim removed 2 bases at V and 4 bases at J, leaving 8 bases unmatched.

The V and J genes are TRBV29-1 and TRBJ2-7, with 8 bases matching TRBD2. The CDR3 has 15 residues. V shed 5 bases and J 1 base; nucleotides not matched to a gene: 10. The germline V gene encodes CDR1 SQVTM and CDR2 ANQGSEA. The CDR3 spells CSVRGGGSPSYEQYF. CDR3 in DNA: TGCAGCGTTCGGGGCGGGGGGAGCCCTTCCTACGAGCAGTACTTC.

The V and J genes are TRBV5-6 and TRBJ2-3; 13 bases align to TRBD2. The CDR3 runs to 17 residues. Germline CDR1 and CDR2: SGHDT and YYEEEE. With 4 bases clipped from V and 2 bases from J, the junction kept 7 bases outside the gene matches. CDR3 DNA: TGTGCCAGCAGCCCAAGGACTAGCGGGAGCCTCACAGATACGCAGTATTTT. Translated, it gives CASSPRTSGSLTDTQYF. The full variable domain, with the rest looked up from reference TRBV5-6 and TRBJ2-3, is DAGVTQSPTHLIKTRGQQVTLRCSPKSGHDTVSWYQQALGQGPQFIFQYYEEEERQRGNFPDRFSGHQFPNYSSELNVNALLLGDSALYLCASSPRTSGSLTDTQYFGPGTRLTVL.

This chain links TRBV18 with TRBJ1-2; no reliable D call. Looked up from germline, CDR1 is KGHSH and CDR2 is LQKENI. Trimming took 0 bases from V and 3 from J, leaving 8 bases between them. The CDR3 has 14 residues. CDR3 sequence: CASSPPTRDYGYTF. The CDR3 nucleotides are TGTGCCAGCTCACCACCCACACGGGACTATGGCTACACCTTC.

This clone was found a few times. This chain uses TRBV18 with TRBJ1-4; maybe TRBD1 (5 bases). The V end lost 0 bases, the J end lost 6 bases, and 14 bases lay between the germline ends. This CDR3 is built from 16 residues. The germline gives CDR1 KGHSH, CDR2 LQKENI. The CDR3 sequence: CASSPPRGGKDEKLFF. CDR3 nucleotides: TGTGCCAGCTCACCACCTCGGGGGGGGAAGGATGAAAAACTGTTTTTT.